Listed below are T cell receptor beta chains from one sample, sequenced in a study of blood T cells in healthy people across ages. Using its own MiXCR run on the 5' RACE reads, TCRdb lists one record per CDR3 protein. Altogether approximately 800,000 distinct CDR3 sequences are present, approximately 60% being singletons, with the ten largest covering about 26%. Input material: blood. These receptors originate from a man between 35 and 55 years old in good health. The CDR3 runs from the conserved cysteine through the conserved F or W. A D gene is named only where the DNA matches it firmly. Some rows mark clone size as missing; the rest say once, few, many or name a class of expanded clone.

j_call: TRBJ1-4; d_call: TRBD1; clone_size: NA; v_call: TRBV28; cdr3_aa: CASRGTAYSGEKLFF; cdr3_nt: TGTGCCAGCAGGGGGACAGCCTATAGTGGTGAAAAACTGTTTTTT
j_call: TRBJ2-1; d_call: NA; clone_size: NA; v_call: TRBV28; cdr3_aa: CASSLRGNSYNEQFF; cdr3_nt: TGTGCCAGCAGTTTAAGGGGAAACTCCTACAATGAGCAGTTCTTC
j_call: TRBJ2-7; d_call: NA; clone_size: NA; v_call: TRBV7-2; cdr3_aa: CASSPGWSSYEQYF; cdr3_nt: TGTGCCAGCAGCCCCGGGTGGAGCTCCTACGAGCAGTACTTC
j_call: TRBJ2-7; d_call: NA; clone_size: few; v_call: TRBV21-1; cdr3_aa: CASSMMARGEQYF; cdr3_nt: TGTGCCAGCAGCATGATGGCCAGAGGGGAGCAGTACTTC
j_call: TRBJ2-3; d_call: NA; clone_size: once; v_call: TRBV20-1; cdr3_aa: CSDGWDTQYF; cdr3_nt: TGCAGTGATGGATGGGATACGCAGTATTTT
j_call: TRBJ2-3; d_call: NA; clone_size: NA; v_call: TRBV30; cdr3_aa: CAWNPSKKPSTDTQYF; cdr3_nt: TGTGCCTGGAACCCATCAAAGAAACCTAGCACAGATACGCAGTATTTT
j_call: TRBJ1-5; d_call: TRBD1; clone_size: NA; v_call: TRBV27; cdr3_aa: CASSSRDSRDQPQHF; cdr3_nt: TGTGCCAGCAGTTCAAGGGACAGTAGGGATCAGCCCCAGCATTTT
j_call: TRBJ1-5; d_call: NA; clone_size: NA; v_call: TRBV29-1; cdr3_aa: CSVGSSNQPQHF; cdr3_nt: TGCAGCGTTGGCAGTTCCAATCAGCCCCAGCATTTT
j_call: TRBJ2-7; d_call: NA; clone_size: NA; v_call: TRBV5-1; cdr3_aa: CASSFGTFNYEQYF; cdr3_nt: TGCGCCAGCAGTTTCGGGACATTTAACTACGAGCAGTACTTC
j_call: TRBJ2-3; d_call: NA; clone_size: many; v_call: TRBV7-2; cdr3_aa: CASSSVPGLDTQYF; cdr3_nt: TGTGCCAGCAGCAGTGTTCCCGGCTTAGATACGCAGTATTTT
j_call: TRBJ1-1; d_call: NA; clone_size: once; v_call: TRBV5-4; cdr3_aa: CASSLGGGGGTEAFF; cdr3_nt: TGTGCCAGCAGCCTCGGGGGGGGAGGAGGCACTGAAGCTTTCTTT
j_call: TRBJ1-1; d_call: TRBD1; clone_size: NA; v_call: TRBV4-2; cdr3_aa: CASSRRTGVNTEAFF; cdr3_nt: TGTGCCAGCAGCCGCCGGACAGGAGTGAACACTGAAGCTTTCTTT
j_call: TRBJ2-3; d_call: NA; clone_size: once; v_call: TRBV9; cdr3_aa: CASSPRSRRVTDTQYF; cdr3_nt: TGTGCCAGCAGCCCCCGCTCTAGGAGAGTCACAGATACGCAGTATTTT
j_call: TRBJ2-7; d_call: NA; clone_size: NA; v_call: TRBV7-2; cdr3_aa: CASSLDIQQYF; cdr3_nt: TGTGCCAGCAGCTTGGATATCCAGCAGTACTTC
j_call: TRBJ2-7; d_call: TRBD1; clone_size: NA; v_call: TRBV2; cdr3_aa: CASRETGSSYEQYF; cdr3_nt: TGTGCCAGCAGGGAGACAGGGAGCTCCTACGAGCAGTACTTC
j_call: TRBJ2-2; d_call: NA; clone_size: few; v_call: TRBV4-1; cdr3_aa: CASSQEGSGAGNTGELFF; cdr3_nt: TGCGCCAGCAGCCAAGAAGGTTCGGGGGCAGGGAACACCGGGGAGCTGTTTTTT
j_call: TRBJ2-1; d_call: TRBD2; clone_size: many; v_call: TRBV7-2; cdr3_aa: CASSLGGGSYNEQFF; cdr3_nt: TGTGCCAGCAGCTTAGGGGGAGGGTCCTACAATGAGCAGTTCTTC
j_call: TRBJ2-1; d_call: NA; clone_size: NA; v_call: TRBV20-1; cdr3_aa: CSAYLGLLTYNEQFF; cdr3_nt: TGCAGTGCTTATCTCGGACTCCTAACCTACAATGAGCAGTTCTTC
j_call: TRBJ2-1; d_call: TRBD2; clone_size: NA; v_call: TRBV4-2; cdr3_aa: CASSQDPILAGRPYNEQFF; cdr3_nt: TGTGCCAGCAGCCAAGATCCCATACTAGCGGGGCGACCCTACAATGAGCAGTTCTTC
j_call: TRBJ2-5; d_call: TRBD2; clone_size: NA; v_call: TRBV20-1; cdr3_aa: CSARTSGARVKETQYF; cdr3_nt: TGCAGTGCCAGGACTAGCGGGGCCCGGGTTAAAGAGACCCAGTACTTC
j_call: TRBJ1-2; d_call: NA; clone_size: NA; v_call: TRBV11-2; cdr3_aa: CASSLASGTRGYTF; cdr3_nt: TGTGCCAGCAGCTTAGCCTCAGGGACCCGGGGCTACACCTTC
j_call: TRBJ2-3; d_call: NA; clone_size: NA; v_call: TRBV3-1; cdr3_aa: CASSQDGGVGADTQYF; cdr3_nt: TGTGCCAGCAGCCAAGATGGAGGGGTCGGGGCAGATACGCAGTATTTT
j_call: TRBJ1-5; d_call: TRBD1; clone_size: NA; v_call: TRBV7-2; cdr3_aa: CASSPRPWDRAQPQHF; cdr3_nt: TGTGCCAGCAGCCCTCGCCCGTGGGACAGGGCCCAGCCCCAGCATTTT
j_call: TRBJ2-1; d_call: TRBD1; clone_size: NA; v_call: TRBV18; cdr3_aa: CASSPGTGSSNEQFF; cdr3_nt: TGTGCCAGCTCACCTGGGACAGGGTCCTCCAATGAGCAGTTCTTC
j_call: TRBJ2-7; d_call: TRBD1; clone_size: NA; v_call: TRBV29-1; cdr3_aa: CSVEDNGQGTNEQYF; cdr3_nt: TGCAGCGTTGAAGATAACGGACAGGGTACCAATGAGCAGTACTTC
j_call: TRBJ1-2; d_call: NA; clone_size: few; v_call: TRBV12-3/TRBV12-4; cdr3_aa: CASSKGFYGYTF; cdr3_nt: TGTGCCAGCAGTAAGGGGTTTTATGGCTACACCTTC
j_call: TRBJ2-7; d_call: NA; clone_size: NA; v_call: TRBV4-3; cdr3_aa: CASSQESRQGGINEQYF; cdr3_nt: TGCGCCAGCAGCCAAGAGAGTAGGCAGGGGGGGATTAACGAGCAGTACTTC
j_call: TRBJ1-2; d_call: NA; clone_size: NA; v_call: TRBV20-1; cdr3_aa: CSARLGGPSYGYTF; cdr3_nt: TGCAGTGCTAGATTGGGGGGGCCGAGCTATGGCTACACCTTC
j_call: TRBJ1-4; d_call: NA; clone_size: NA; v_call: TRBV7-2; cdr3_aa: CASSPDRLHEKLFF; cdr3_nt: TGTGCCAGCAGCCCCGACAGGCTGCATGAAAAACTGTTTTTT
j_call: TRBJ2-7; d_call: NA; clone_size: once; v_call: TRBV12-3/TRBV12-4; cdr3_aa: CASSLALGGRRGEQYF; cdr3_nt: TGTGCCAGCAGTTTAGCGCTTGGGGGGAGAAGGGGCGAGCAGTACTTC
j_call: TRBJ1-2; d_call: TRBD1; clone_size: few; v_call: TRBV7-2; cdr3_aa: CASSKRTGGGSGGYTF; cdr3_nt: TGTGCCAGCAGCAAACGGACAGGGGGCGGTTCTGGTGGCTACACCTTC
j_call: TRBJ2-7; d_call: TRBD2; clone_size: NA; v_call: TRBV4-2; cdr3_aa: CASSQGPKGTSGRPTHEQYF; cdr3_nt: TGTGCCAGCAGCCAAGGCCCTAAAGGGACTAGCGGGAGGCCGACCCACGAGCAGTACTTC
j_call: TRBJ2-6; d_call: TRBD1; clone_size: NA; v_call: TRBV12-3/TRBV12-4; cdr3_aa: CASRTTGGDPLHSGANVLTF; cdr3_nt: TGTGCCAGCCGCACCACAGGGGGCGACCCCCTTCACTCTGGGGCCAACGTCCTGACTTTC
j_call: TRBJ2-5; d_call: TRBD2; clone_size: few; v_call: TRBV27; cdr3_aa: CASSSGGLAGGRETQYF; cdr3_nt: TGTGCCAGCAGTTCGGGTGGACTAGCGGGAGGGCGAGAGACCCAGTACTTC
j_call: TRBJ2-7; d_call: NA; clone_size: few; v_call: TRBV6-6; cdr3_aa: CASSYFPRVEGSYEQYF; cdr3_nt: TGTGCCAGCAGTTACTTCCCGCGGGTTGAGGGCTCCTACGAGCAGTACTTC
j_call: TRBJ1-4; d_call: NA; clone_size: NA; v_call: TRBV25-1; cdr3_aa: CASSKDPTTTTSNEKLFF; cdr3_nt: TGTGCCAGCAGCAAAGATCCTACAACGACAACTTCTAATGAAAAACTGTTTTTT
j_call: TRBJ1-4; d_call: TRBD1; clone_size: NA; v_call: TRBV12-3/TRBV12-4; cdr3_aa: CASSSTGEEKLFF; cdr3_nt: TGTGCCAGCAGTTCAACAGGGGAAGAAAAACTGTTTTTT
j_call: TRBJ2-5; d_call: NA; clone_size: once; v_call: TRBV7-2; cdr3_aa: CASSLGFSEGETQYF; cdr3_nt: TGTGCCAGCAGCTTAGGATTCTCTGAGGGAGAGACCCAGTACTTC
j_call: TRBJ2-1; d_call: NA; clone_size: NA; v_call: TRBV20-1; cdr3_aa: CSAKNNEQFF; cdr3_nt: TGCAGTGCTAAGAACAATGAGCAGTTCTTC
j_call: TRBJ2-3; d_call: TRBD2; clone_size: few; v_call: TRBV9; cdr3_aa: CASSDGTSDLGTQYF; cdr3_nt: TGTGCCAGCAGCGATGGGACTAGCGATCTGGGAACGCAGTATTTT
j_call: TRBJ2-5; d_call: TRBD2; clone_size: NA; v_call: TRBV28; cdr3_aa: CASSMGLARKTQYF; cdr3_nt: TGTGCCAGCAGTATGGGACTAGCGAGGAAGACCCAGTACTTC